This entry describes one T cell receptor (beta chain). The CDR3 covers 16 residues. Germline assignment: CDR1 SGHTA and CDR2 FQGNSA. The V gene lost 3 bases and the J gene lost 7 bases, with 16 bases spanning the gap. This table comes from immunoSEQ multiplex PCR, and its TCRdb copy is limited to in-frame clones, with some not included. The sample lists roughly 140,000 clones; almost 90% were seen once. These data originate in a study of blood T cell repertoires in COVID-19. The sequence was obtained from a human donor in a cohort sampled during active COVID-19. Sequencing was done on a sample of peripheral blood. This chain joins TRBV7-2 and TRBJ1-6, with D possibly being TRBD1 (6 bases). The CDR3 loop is CASSFAGGSGNSPLHF. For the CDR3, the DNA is TGTGCCAGCAGCTTCGCGGGGGGCTCGGGCAATTCACCCCTCCACTTT.